A selection of T cell receptor beta chains follows, all from one sample in a study of CD8+CD57+ T cells in acquired aplastic anemia. TCRdb re-called the reads with MiXCR, one entry per CDR3 protein. The table records roughly 260,000 distinct CDR3 sequences, around 43% of them present only once. Sequenced input: sorted CD4+, CD8+, or CD8+CD57+ T cells (not recorded which) from PBMCs. The origin of the receptors is a human donor with aplastic anemia. Each CDR3 is given with its conserved first and last residue. The order of the fields is clone size, D gene, J gene, V gene, CDR3 DNA, CDR3 protein. D genes are given only for firm matches. A row's size may be missing; if present it is once, few, many or a size class.

clone size: NA; D gene: TRBD1; J gene: TRBJ1-2; V gene: TRBV9; CDR3 DNA: TGTGCCAGCAGCGTTCGGGAGGGACAGAATAACTATGGCTACACCTTC; CDR3 protein: CASSVREGQNNYGYTF
clone size: NA; D gene: TRBD1; J gene: TRBJ1-2; V gene: TRBV12-3/TRBV12-4; CDR3 DNA: TGTGCCAGCAGACCCGCCGGGACAGGTCATGGCTACACCTTC; CDR3 protein: CASRPAGTGHGYTF
clone size: NA; D gene: NA; J gene: TRBJ1-4; V gene: TRBV4-3; CDR3 DNA: TGCGCCAGCAGCCAAGAGGACGGGGCCCCTGTCCCCCCGGAAAAACTGTTTTTT; CDR3 protein: CASSQEDGAPVPPEKLFF
clone size: many; D gene: NA; J gene: TRBJ2-7; V gene: TRBV6-1; CDR3 DNA: TGTGCCAGCAGTGAAGTTGAATACAGGGACACCTACGAGCAGTACTTC; CDR3 protein: CASSEVEYRDTYEQYF
clone size: NA; D gene: NA; J gene: TRBJ2-3; V gene: TRBV30; CDR3 DNA: TGTGCCTGGAGTGTATCGATACGAGAGCAGTATTTT; CDR3 protein: CAWSVSIREQYF
clone size: many; D gene: TRBD2; J gene: TRBJ2-7; V gene: TRBV5-1; CDR3 DNA: TGCGCCAGCAGCCGGACTAGCTCCTACGAGCAGTACTTC; CDR3 protein: CASSRTSSYEQYF
clone size: NA; D gene: TRBD1; J gene: TRBJ1-1; V gene: TRBV7-9; CDR3 DNA: TGTGCCAGCAGCGCAAGGGGGACAGATGAAGCTTTCTTT; CDR3 protein: CASSARGTDEAFF
clone size: NA; D gene: NA; J gene: TRBJ2-1; V gene: TRBV24-1; CDR3 DNA: TGTGCCACCGGCAGGGGAAACAATGAGCAGTTCTTC; CDR3 protein: CATGRGNNEQFF
clone size: NA; D gene: NA; J gene: TRBJ1-1; V gene: TRBV29-1; CDR3 DNA: TGCAGCGTTGCGAAGACGGCCCAGGGTGAAGCTTTCTTT; CDR3 protein: CSVAKTAQGEAFF
clone size: NA; D gene: NA; J gene: TRBJ1-5; V gene: TRBV28; CDR3 DNA: TGTGCCAGCAGTCGAGCGGGCGATAGCAATCAGCCCCAGCATTTT; CDR3 protein: CASSRAGDSNQPQHF
clone size: NA; D gene: NA; J gene: TRBJ2-5; V gene: TRBV7-9; CDR3 DNA: TGTGCCAGCAGTCGCGAAGAGACCCAGTACTTC; CDR3 protein: CASSREETQYF
clone size: few; D gene: NA; J gene: TRBJ1-1; V gene: TRBV7-9; CDR3 DNA: TGTGCCGGCAGCTTTGGGGGCACTGAAGCTTTCTTT; CDR3 protein: CAGSFGGTEAFF
clone size: NA; D gene: TRBD1; J gene: TRBJ1-1; V gene: TRBV10-3; CDR3 DNA: TGTGCCATCAGATGGGGACAGGGGAACACTGAAGCTTTCTTT; CDR3 protein: CAIRWGQGNTEAFF
clone size: few; D gene: TRBD1; J gene: TRBJ1-6; V gene: TRBV7-3; CDR3 DNA: TGTGCCAGCAGCTTGGCCGGGACAGGGGAAGTCCGTAATTCACCCCTCCACTTT; CDR3 protein: CASSLAGTGEVRNSPLHF
clone size: NA; D gene: NA; J gene: TRBJ1-1; V gene: TRBV22-1; CDR3 DNA: TGTCCTGGTTACTCTCGGACAGCCAACACTGAAGCTTTCTTT; CDR3 protein: CPGYSRTANTEAFF
clone size: many; D gene: NA; J gene: TRBJ2-2; V gene: TRBV7-3; CDR3 DNA: TGTGCCAGCAGCAGACCGGGATCCACCGGGGAGCTGTTTTTT; CDR3 protein: CASSRPGSTGELFF
clone size: NA; D gene: TRBD1; J gene: TRBJ2-7; V gene: TRBV7-3; CDR3 DNA: TGTGCCAGCAGCTTGGATCAGGGGGCGACCGAGCAGTACTTC; CDR3 protein: CASSLDQGATEQYF
clone size: NA; D gene: NA; J gene: TRBJ1-5; V gene: TRBV20-1; CDR3 DNA: TGCAGTGCTAGCCAGCCCCAGCATTTT; CDR3 protein: CSASQPQHF
clone size: once; D gene: TRBD1; J gene: TRBJ2-2; V gene: TRBV2; CDR3 DNA: TGTGCCTGCAGTTTATCGATCGGACAGGCTATAAACACCGGGGAGCTGTTTTTT; CDR3 protein: CACSLSIGQAINTGELFF
clone size: NA; D gene: TRBD1; J gene: TRBJ2-1; V gene: TRBV29-1; CDR3 DNA: TGCAGCGTTGAAGGGACAGGTAGTCTGAACACTGAGCAGTTCTTC; CDR3 protein: CSVEGTGSLNTEQFF
clone size: NA; D gene: NA; J gene: TRBJ2-1; V gene: TRBV5-5; CDR3 DNA: TGTGCCAGCAGCAACCGGGACGGCTACAATGAGCAGTTCTTC; CDR3 protein: CASSNRDGYNEQFF
clone size: NA; D gene: NA; J gene: TRBJ2-3; V gene: TRBV14; CDR3 DNA: TGTGCCAGCAGTTGGTCCACAGATACGCAGTATTTT; CDR3 protein: CASSWSTDTQYF
clone size: many; D gene: TRBD1; J gene: TRBJ1-5; V gene: TRBV7-9; CDR3 DNA: TGTGCCAGCAGCCCGGGGACAGGACTTCAGCCCCAGCATTTT; CDR3 protein: CASSPGTGLQPQHF
clone size: many; D gene: TRBD1; J gene: TRBJ1-1; V gene: TRBV7-9; CDR3 DNA: TGTGCCAGCAGCCTACCGGGACAGAAGAAATTTGAAGCTTTCTTT; CDR3 protein: CASSLPGQKKFEAFF
clone size: NA; D gene: NA; J gene: TRBJ2-7; V gene: TRBV7-2; CDR3 DNA: TGTGCCAGCAGCTTTAAGTCACCCCAACAGGGTTTTGTCTACGAGCAGTACTTC; CDR3 protein: CASSFKSPQQGFVYEQYF
clone size: NA; D gene: TRBD1; J gene: TRBJ2-7; V gene: TRBV25-1; CDR3 DNA: TGTGCCAGCAGTGAATCCGGGACAGCTAACGAGCAGTACTTC; CDR3 protein: CASSESGTANEQYF
clone size: NA; D gene: NA; J gene: TRBJ2-3; V gene: TRBV20-1; CDR3 DNA: TGCAGTGCCCACCCAGGGATGTCAGATACGCAGTATTTT; CDR3 protein: CSAHPGMSDTQYF